Each of the 6 T cell receptor beta chains below was sequenced from the same sample in a study of cytomegalovirus exposure and HLA in healthy donors. Amplification used 60 Vbeta primers and 13 Jbeta primers. Using immunoSEQ multiplex PCR, the repertoire was profiled, and TCRdb retains in-frame clones only, with some absent. The sample contains 130,000 or so clones, approximately 84% of which appear only once. Material for sequencing was PBMCs. Source of these receptors: a woman aged 40 to 50 in good health and CMV-seronegative.

The V gene is TRBV4-3, the J gene TRBJ1-5; possible D gene TRBD1, 6 bases. Germline V CDR1 and CDR2: LGHNA, YSLEER. This CDR3 contains 17 residues. V was clipped by 0 bases and J by 3 bases, with 15 bases between them. DNA of the CDR3: TGCGCCAGCAGCCAAGATCCTCATGGACAGTACAATCAGCCCCAGCATTTT. This codes for CASSQDPHGQYNQPQHF.

The chain has TRBV7-8 and TRBJ2-7, with 7 positions matching TRBD2. The CDR3 covers 13 residues. Germline V CDR1 and CDR2: SGHVS, FQNEAQ. Losses at the gene ends were 6 bases for V and 4 bases for J; bases not matched to a gene: 6. CDR3 protein: CASSPGLEYEQYF. DNA of the CDR3: TGTGCCAGCAGTCCCGGACTAGAGTACGAGCAGTACTTC. The entire variable domain, with the rest obtained from reference TRBV7-8 and TRBJ2-7, is as follows: GAGVSQSPRYKVAKRGQDVALRCDPISGHVSLFWYQQALGQGPEFLTYFQNEAQLDKSGLPSDRFFAERPEGSVSTLKIQRTQQEDSAVYLCASSPGLEYEQYFGPGTRLTVT.

This clone was observed a handful of times. In DNA form, the CDR3 reads TGTGCCAGCAGTTACGTCGGACAGGGCCCCTACGAGCAGTACTTC. Amino acid sequence: CASSYVGQGPYEQYF. The chain uses TRBV6-5 and TRBJ2-7; 8 bases are shared with TRBD1. This CDR3 is 15 amino acids long. The V gene's germline CDR1 is MNHEY and CDR2 SVGAGI. The V segment lost 2 bases and the J segment 2 bases; nucleotides outside the gene matches: 5.

The rearrangement joins TRBV7-8 to TRBJ2-1; TRBD1 agrees at 7 bases. CDR1 is SGHVS and CDR2 is FQNEAQ in the germline V gene. The J segment lost 3 bases and the V segment lost 5 bases, leaving 10 bases of the junction unmatched. The CDR3 has 16 amino acids. CDR3 in DNA: TGTGCCAGCAGCCCCTTAACAGGGGTTGGCTACAATGAGCAGTTCTTC. This codes for CASSPLTGVGYNEQFF.

The V call is TRBV27, the J call TRBJ2-5, with D maybe TRBD2 (5 bases). With the DNA end fitting TRBJ2-7 better, the J assignment may be wrong. The CDR3 runs 14 residues. Per the germline V gene, CDR1 is MNHEY and CDR2 is SMNVEV (reference sequence). The CDR3 loop reads CASSVRESSYEQYF. CDR3 nucleotide sequence: TGTGCCAGCAGTGTCCGGGAAAGCTCCTACGAGCAGTACTTC.

J is TRBJ2-3 and V is TRBV7-2, with 11 bases matching TRBD2. CDR1 and CDR2 from the germline V gene are SGHTA and FQGNSA. V lost 1 base and J lost 5; bases outside the gene matches: 2. The length of the CDR3 is 15 residues. DNA for the CDR3: TGTGCCAGCAGCTTAGGACTAGCGGGGAGAGATACGCAGTATTTT. Protein: CASSLGLAGRDTQYF.